This is a list of T cell receptor beta chains from one sample in a study of blood T cell repertoires in COVID-19. The assay was immunoSEQ multiplex PCR, and TCRdb's table has in-frame clones only and misses some. The sample lists about 190,000 clones; about 85% were seen once. The specimen was peripheral blood. Receptors originate from a young man with acute or convalescent COVID-19. The CDR3 runs from the conserved cysteine through the conserved F or W.

V gene,J gene,CDR3 protein
TRBV19,TRBJ1-4,CASRERDHEKLFF
TRBV30,TRBJ1-2,CAWSGGQFYGYTF
TRBV7-9,TRBJ2-7,CASSLEGLGIYEQYF
TRBV28,TRBJ2-7,CASSSPVDGTRWLSVGYEQYF
TRBV5-1,TRBJ2-2,CASSGGQGSSRAGELFF
TRBV28,TRBJ1-5,CASTRARQPQHF
TRBV9,TRBJ2-1,CASSVAGTGGRNEQFF
TRBV19,TRBJ1-3,CASSIRGSGNTIYF
TRBV5-1,TRBJ1-3,CASSLAPQGAGGNTIYF
TRBV19,TRBJ1-1,CAAGERNTEAFF
TRBV15,TRBJ1-5,CATSRELTFNQPQHF
TRBV6-5,TRBJ1-1,CASSTPGRANTEAFF
TRBV4-1,TRBJ2-5,CASSGGLAGGLETQYF
TRBV14,TRBJ2-1,CASSPTGYEQFF
TRBV6-9,TRBJ1-5,CASSYSPTGERLQPQHF
TRBV27,TRBJ1-1,CASSLWAGPGTEAFF
TRBV9,TRBJ2-1,CASSEAIGSAYNEQFF
TRBV30,TRBJ1-2,CAWRGGGFGYTF
TRBV4-1,TRBJ2-5,CASSQGSLAGYQETQYF
TRBV3-1/TRBV3-2,TRBJ2-5,CASSQDKIGTSGVTQYF
TRBV6-4,TRBJ2-1,CASSELAGGYNEQFF
TRBV28,TRBJ2-7,CASSLRGGSLYEQYF
TRBV11-3,TRBJ1-1,CASSLDGFGAGSTEAFF
TRBV5-4,TRBJ1-1,CASSPDSANTEAFF
TRBV5-4,TRBJ2-1,CASSLSGSSYNEQFF
TRBV6-5,TRBJ2-7,CASSYRAGSRIYEQYF
TRBV5-1,TRBJ1-1,CASSFNFGPAEGAFF
TRBV7-8,TRBJ1-2,CASSLGAGLYNYGYTF